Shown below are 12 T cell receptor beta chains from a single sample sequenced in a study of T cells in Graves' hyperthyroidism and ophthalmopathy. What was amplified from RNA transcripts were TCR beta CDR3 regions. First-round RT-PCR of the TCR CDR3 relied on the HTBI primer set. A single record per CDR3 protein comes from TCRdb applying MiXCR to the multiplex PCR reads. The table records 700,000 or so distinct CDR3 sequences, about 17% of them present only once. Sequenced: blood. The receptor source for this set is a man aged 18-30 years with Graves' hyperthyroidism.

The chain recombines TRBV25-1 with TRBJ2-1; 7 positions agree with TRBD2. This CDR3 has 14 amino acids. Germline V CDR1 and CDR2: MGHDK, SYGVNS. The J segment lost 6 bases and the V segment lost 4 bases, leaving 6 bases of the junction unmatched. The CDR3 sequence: CASSVGRRLNEQFF. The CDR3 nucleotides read TGTGCCAGCAGTGTCGGGAGGCGTCTCAATGAGCAGTTCTTC. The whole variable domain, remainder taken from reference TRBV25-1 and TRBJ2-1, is EADIYQTPRYLVIGTGKKITLECSQTMGHDKMYWYQQDPGMELHLIHYSYGVNSTEKGDLSSESTVSRIRTEHFPLTLESARPSHTSQYLCASSVGRRLNEQFFGPGTRLTVL.

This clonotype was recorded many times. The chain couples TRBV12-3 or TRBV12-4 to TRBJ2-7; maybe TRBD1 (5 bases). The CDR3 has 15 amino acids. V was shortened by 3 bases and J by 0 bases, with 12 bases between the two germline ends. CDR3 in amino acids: CASSLDNSHSYEQYF. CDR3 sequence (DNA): TGTGCCAGCAGTTTGGACAACTCCCACTCCTACGAGCAGTACTTC.

Here the CDR3 DNA reads TGCAGTGCTAAGGGGGGGTTACGAGAGACCCAGTACTTC. Translating gives CSAKGGLRETQYF. This chain links TRBV20-1 with TRBJ2-5; maybe TRBD2 (7 bases). This CDR3 is 13 amino acids long. Germline assignment: CDR1 DFQATT and CDR2 SNEGSKA (reference sequence). V gave up 4 bases and J gave up 4 bases, with 13 bases separating them.

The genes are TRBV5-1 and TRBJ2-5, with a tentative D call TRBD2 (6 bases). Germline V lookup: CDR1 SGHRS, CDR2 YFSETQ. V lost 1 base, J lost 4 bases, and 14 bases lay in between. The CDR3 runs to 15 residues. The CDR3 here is CASSLTGQGGETQYF. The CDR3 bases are TGCGCCAGCAGCTTGACGGGTCAGGGAGGAGAGACCCAGTACTTC.

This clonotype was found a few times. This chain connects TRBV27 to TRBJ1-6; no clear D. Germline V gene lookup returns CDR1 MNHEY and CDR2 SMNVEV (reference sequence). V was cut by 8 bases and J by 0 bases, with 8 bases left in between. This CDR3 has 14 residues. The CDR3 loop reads CASGLRSYNSPLHF. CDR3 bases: TGTGCCAGCGGATTACGCTCCTATAATTCACCCCTCCACTTT.

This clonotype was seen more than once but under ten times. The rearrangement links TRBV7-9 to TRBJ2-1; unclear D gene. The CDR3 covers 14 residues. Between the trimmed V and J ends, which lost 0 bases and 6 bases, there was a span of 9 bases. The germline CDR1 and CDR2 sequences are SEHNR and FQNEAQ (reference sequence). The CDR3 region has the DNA TGTGCCAGCAGCTTAGCGGGGTTGTCCAATGAGCAGTTCTTC. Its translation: CASSLAGLSNEQFF.

CDR3 coding DNA: TGTGCCACCAGTGATTCGTGGGTTTCCGCCGAGCAGTACTTC. Amino acid sequence: CATSDSWVSAEQYF. The chain carries TRBV24-1 and TRBJ2-7, with D uncertain. Trimming pared 2 bases from V and 6 bases from J, leaving 13 bases between. The germline gives CDR1 KGHDR, CDR2 SFDVKD. CDR3 length equals 14 residues.

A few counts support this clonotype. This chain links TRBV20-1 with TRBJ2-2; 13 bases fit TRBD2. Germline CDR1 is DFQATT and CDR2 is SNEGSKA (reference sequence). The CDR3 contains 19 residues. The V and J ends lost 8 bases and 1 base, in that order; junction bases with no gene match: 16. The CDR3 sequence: CSPRPYGLAGDGNTGELFF. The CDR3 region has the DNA TGCAGTCCTCGACCTTATGGACTAGCGGGAGACGGGAACACCGGGGAGCTGTTTTTT.

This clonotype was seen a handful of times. The CDR3 loop reads CASSRAGQGMDEQFF. For the CDR3, the DNA is TGTGCCAGCAGTAGGGCCGGACAGGGTATGGATGAGCAGTTCTTC. The chain links TRBV27 to TRBJ2-1, with TRBD1 matching 8 bases. The CDR3 totals 15 residues. Unmatched junction bases numbered 11, after V lost 5 bases and J lost 8 bases. In germline, CDR1 is MNHEY, CDR2 SMNVEV (reference sequence).

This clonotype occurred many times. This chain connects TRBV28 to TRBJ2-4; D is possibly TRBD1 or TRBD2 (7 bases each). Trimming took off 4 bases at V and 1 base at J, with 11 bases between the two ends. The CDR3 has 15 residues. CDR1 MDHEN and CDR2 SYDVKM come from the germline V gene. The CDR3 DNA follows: TGTGCCAGCAGTTCCAGGGGGGGGGCCAAAAACATTCAGTACTTC. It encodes CASSSRGGAKNIQYF.

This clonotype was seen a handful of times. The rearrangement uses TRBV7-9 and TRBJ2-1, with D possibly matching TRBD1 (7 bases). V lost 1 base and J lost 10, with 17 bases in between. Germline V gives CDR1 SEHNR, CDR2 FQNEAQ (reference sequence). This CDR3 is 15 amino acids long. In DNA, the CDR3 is TGTGCCAGCAGCTTAGTGGCCCCAGGGGGGCAAGAGCAGTTCTTC. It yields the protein CASSLVAPGGQEQFF.

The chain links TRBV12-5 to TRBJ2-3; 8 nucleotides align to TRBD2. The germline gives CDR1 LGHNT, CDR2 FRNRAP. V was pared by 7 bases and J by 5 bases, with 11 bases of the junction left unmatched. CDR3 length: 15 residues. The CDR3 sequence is CASAKLGGERDTQYF. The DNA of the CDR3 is TGTGCTAGTGCTAAACTCGGGGGGGAGAGAGATACGCAGTATTTT.